What follows are 2 T cell receptor beta chains derived from one specimen sequenced in a study of shared clonotypes between healthy human individuals. The repertoire was sequenced with immunoSEQ multiplex PCR; TCRdb's copy has only in-frame clones and lacks some. The sample shows roughly 1 million clones, about four fifths of them seen only once. Input material: memory CD4+ T cells from PBMCs. Subset in this sample: CD45RA-negative fraction. These receptors all stem from a man aged 18 to 30 in good health. Some clones in this sample may be carry-over from other donors' samples.

The V and J genes are TRBV7-3 and TRBJ2-2, with D perhaps TRBD1 or TRBD2 (5 bases each). Germline V gene sequence: CDR1 SGHTA, CDR2 FQGTGA. The CDR3 is 14 residues long. Trimming shortened V by 5 bases and J by 5 bases, and 12 bases separated the two germline ends. CDR3 loop: CASSPGLLTGELFF. CDR3 sequence (DNA): TGTGCCAGCAGCCCGGGGCTTCTGACCGGGGAGCTGTTTTTT.

This chain connects TRBV4-2 to TRBJ1-2; no reliable D call. Germline assignment: CDR1 LGHNA and CDR2 YNFKEQ. Trimming removed 1 base at V and 6 bases at J, with 15 bases between. The CDR3 length is 15 residues. The CDR3 sequence: CASSQGSAEKDGYTF. CDR3 nucleotides: TGTGCCAGCAGCCAAGGTTCGGCAGAGAAGGATGGCTACACCTTC.